This is a list of T cell receptor beta chains from one sample in a study of T-cell reconstitution after alpha-beta-depleted transplantation in children. TCRdb analysed the PCR reads with MiXCR anew, one entry per CDR3 protein. The table shows 500,000 or so distinct CDR3 sequences, with around a third occurring only once. The input for sequencing was PBMCs from the stem cell graft donor, taken from the stem cell graft. The receptors stem from a human donor who donated a stem cell graft to a child with aplastic anemia. Each CDR3 is given with its conserved first and last residue. The D gene is left open where the match is weak. Where a row states a size, it is once, few, many or the class of an expanded clone; other rows omit it.

V gene: TRBV12-3/TRBV12-4; clone size: .; J gene: TRBJ1-1; D gene: .; CDR3 protein: CASSRSGALNTEAFF; CDR3 DNA: TGTGCCAGCAGTCGTTCTGGGGCCCTGAACACTGAAGCTTTCTTT
V gene: TRBV6-6; clone size: few; J gene: TRBJ1-4; D gene: .; CDR3 protein: CASSYYREDSLFF; CDR3 DNA: TGTGCCAGCAGTTACTACCGGGAGGACAGTCTGTTTTTT
V gene: TRBV5-1; clone size: .; J gene: TRBJ2-5; D gene: TRBD1; CDR3 protein: CASSLEAQGALRETQYF; CDR3 DNA: TGCGCCAGCAGCTTGGAGGCACAGGGGGCTTTAAGAGAGACCCAGTACTTC
V gene: TRBV7-6; clone size: .; J gene: TRBJ1-1; D gene: .; CDR3 protein: CASSPRDGTEAFF; CDR3 DNA: TGTGCCAGCAGCCCGAGGGACGGCACTGAAGCTTTCTTT
V gene: TRBV7-9; clone size: .; J gene: TRBJ2-5; D gene: TRBD2; CDR3 protein: CASSFTSGMVAETQYF; CDR3 DNA: TGTGCCAGCAGCTTCACTAGCGGGATGGTAGCGGAGACCCAGTACTTC
V gene: TRBV27; clone size: few; J gene: TRBJ2-1; D gene: .; CDR3 protein: CASSLRSQPYNEQFF; CDR3 DNA: TGTGCCAGCAGTTTGAGAAGCCAGCCCTACAATGAGCAGTTCTTC
V gene: TRBV29-1; clone size: .; J gene: TRBJ2-3; D gene: TRBD2; CDR3 protein: CSVVWLAGISSTDTQYF; CDR3 DNA: TGCAGCGTTGTGTGGCTAGCGGGTATATCTAGCACAGATACGCAGTATTTT
V gene: TRBV11-3; clone size: .; J gene: TRBJ2-1; D gene: .; CDR3 protein: CASSSDKSYNEQFF; CDR3 DNA: TGTGCCAGCAGCTCCGACAAGTCCTACAATGAGCAGTTCTTC
V gene: TRBV7-9; clone size: .; J gene: TRBJ1-2; D gene: TRBD1; CDR3 protein: CASSPSGQGVHYGYTF; CDR3 DNA: TGTGCCAGCAGCCCTAGCGGACAGGGGGTTCACTATGGCTACACCTTC
V gene: TRBV9; clone size: .; J gene: TRBJ1-2; D gene: .; CDR3 protein: CASSVEGRADYGYTF; CDR3 DNA: TGTGCCAGCAGCGTAGAGGGCAGGGCCGACTATGGCTACACCTTC
V gene: TRBV15; clone size: few; J gene: TRBJ2-3; D gene: TRBD1; CDR3 protein: CATSRVTGQGTDTQYF; CDR3 DNA: TGTGCCACCAGCAGAGTTACAGGACAGGGGACAGATACGCAGTATTTT
V gene: TRBV5-6; clone size: .; J gene: TRBJ2-1; D gene: TRBD2; CDR3 protein: CASSPGLAGIYEQFF; CDR3 DNA: TGTGCCAGCAGCCCCGGACTAGCGGGGATATATGAGCAGTTCTTC
V gene: TRBV7-9; clone size: .; J gene: TRBJ2-1; D gene: .; CDR3 protein: CASSPNLGGEQFF; CDR3 DNA: TGTGCCAGCAGCCCGAATCTAGGTGGTGAGCAGTTCTTC
V gene: TRBV30; clone size: .; J gene: TRBJ2-3; D gene: .; CDR3 protein: CACPRDTRSDTQYF; CDR3 DNA: TGTGCCTGTCCCCGCGACACTAGATCAGATACGCAGTATTTT
V gene: TRBV4-3; clone size: few; J gene: TRBJ2-1; D gene: .; CDR3 protein: CASSQGLNYNEQFF; CDR3 DNA: TGCGCCAGCAGCCAAGGTTTAAACTACAATGAGCAGTTCTTC
V gene: TRBV19; clone size: .; J gene: TRBJ1-2; D gene: .; CDR3 protein: CASSRAQGGRTGARGYTF; CDR3 DNA: TGTGCCAGTAGTCGAGCCCAAGGAGGCAGGACGGGTGCTCGGGGCTACACCTTC
V gene: TRBV28; clone size: .; J gene: TRBJ2-7; D gene: .; CDR3 protein: CASRLRTGGYEQYF; CDR3 DNA: TGTGCCAGCAGATTACGGACGGGTGGGTACGAGCAGTACTTC
V gene: TRBV20-1; clone size: .; J gene: TRBJ2-5; D gene: TRBD2; CDR3 protein: CSAREVGLAGGSETQYF; CDR3 DNA: TGCAGTGCTAGAGAGGTGGGACTAGCGGGAGGGTCGGAGACCCAGTACTTC
V gene: TRBV7-2; clone size: few; J gene: TRBJ2-3; D gene: TRBD1; CDR3 protein: CASSPGTVDTQYF; CDR3 DNA: TGTGCCAGCAGCCCGGGGACAGTAGATACGCAGTATTTT
V gene: TRBV7-2; clone size: few; J gene: TRBJ1-4; D gene: .; CDR3 protein: CASSLDGRGTNEKLFF; CDR3 DNA: TGTGCCAGCAGCTTAGACGGGAGGGGGACTAATGAAAAACTGTTTTTT
V gene: TRBV7-9; clone size: .; J gene: TRBJ2-2; D gene: .; CDR3 protein: CASSANDGELFF; CDR3 DNA: TGTGCCAGCAGCGCCAATGACGGGGAGCTGTTTTTT
V gene: TRBV18; clone size: .; J gene: TRBJ2-1; D gene: TRBD2; CDR3 protein: CASSRDYQSNEQFF; CDR3 DNA: TGTGCCAGCTCACGGGACTACCAATCCAATGAGCAGTTCTTC
V gene: TRBV19; clone size: .; J gene: TRBJ1-2; D gene: .; CDR3 protein: CASSIIGEGTHGYTF; CDR3 DNA: TGTGCCAGTAGTATAATAGGCGAGGGGACGCATGGCTACACCTTC